The clone carrying this T cell receptor (beta chain) was picked up many times. There are 14 residues in the CDR3. Per germline, CDR1 SEHNR and CDR2 FQNEAQ (reference sequence). The junction had 5 bases not matched to a gene; V was cut back by 3 bases and J by 7 bases. This record comes from a study of identical twins. TCRdb reprocessed the 5' RACE reads with MiXCR, giving one entry per CDR3 protein. In the table there are 200,000 to 250,000 distinct CDR3 sequences, 6.5% of which are singletons. The same sample was also studied in work on T cells expressing NK-cell markers.

This rearrangement joins TRBV7-9 to TRBJ2-1; 8 positions agree with TRBD1. The sequence was collected from a woman under 30 in good health. Material for sequencing was CD8+ T cells sorted from blood. The CDR3 sequence: CASSFYRGRNEQFF. The CDR3 coding sequence is TGTGCCAGCAGCTTTTACAGGGGGAGGAATGAGCAGTTCTTC. The full variable domain, with the rest looked up from reference TRBV7-9 and TRBJ2-1, is DTGVSQNPRHKITKRGQNVTFRCDPISEHNRLYWYRQTLGQGPEFLTYFQNEAQLEKSRLLSDRFSAERPKGSFSTLEIQRTEQGDSAMYLCASSFYRGRNEQFFGPGTRLTVL.